This T cell receptor (beta chain) comes out of a study of control samples from healthy donors and cancer patients. This table comes from immunoSEQ multiplex PCR, and its TCRdb copy is limited to in-frame clones, with some not included. The sample records 45,000 to 60,000 clones, approximately 94% being singletons. Source material: blood. This clonotype was sampled from a man aged 25 to 40 in good health.

Written as DNA, the CDR3 is TGTGCCAGCAGATGGACTCTAAACAATGAGCAGTTCTTC. This translates into CASRWTLNNEQFF. The V call is TRBV12-3 or TRBV12-4, the J call TRBJ2-1; maybe TRBD2 (5 bases). The CDR3 loop spans 13 amino acids. Trimming left V 6 bases short and J 5 bases short, with 11 bases between.